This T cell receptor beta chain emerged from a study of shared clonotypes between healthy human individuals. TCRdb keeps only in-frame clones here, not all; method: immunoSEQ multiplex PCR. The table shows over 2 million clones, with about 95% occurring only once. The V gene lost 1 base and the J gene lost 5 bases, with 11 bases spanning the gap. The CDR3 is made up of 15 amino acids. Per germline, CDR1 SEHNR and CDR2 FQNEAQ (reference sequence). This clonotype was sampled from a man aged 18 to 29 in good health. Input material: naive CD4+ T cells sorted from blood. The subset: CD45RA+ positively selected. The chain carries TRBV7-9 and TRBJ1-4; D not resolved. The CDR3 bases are TGTGCCAGCAGCTTAGTGCGGACCCTAAATGAAAAACTGTTTTTT. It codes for CASSLVRTLNEKLFF.